The 7 T cell receptor beta chains below all came from one sample that was sequenced in a study of cytomegalovirus exposure and HLA in healthy donors. Primers included in the PCR were 60 Vbeta and 13 Jbeta primers. The protocol was immunoSEQ multiplex PCR, while the TCRdb copy is restricted to in-frame clones and leaves out a portion. This sample has about 62,000 clones, with over 75% found just once. Sequences were obtained from PBMCs. These receptors originate from a man in his forties in good health and CMV-seronegative.

V gene TRBV29-1 combines with J gene TRBJ1-1; perhaps TRBD1 as D (6 bases). The V and J ends lost 4 bases and 7 bases respectively, with 13 bases between them. This CDR3 contains 12 residues. Germline-derived CDR1 and CDR2 are SQVTM and ANQGSEA. The CDR3 reads CSVGQGRIEAFF. Written as DNA, the CDR3 is TGCAGCGTTGGGCAGGGGAGAATTGAAGCTTTCTTT.

The chain uses TRBV5-5 and TRBJ2-3, with D possibly matching TRBD1 (5 bases). Germline CDR1 reads SGHKS; CDR2 reads YYEKEE (reference sequence). The CDR3 runs to 13 residues. V was trimmed by 0 bases and J by 4 bases, leaving 6 bases between them. The chain's CDR3 is CASSLEGADTQYF. The CDR3 DNA reads as TGTGCCAGCAGCTTGGAAGGGGCAGATACGCAGTATTTT.

DNA for the CDR3: TGTGCCAGCAGCTTAGCCCCCGCCGGGACAACGACCTACGAGCAGTACTTC. It specifies CASSLAPAGTTTYEQYF. This chain uses TRBV7-6 with TRBJ2-7, with D possibly TRBD1 on 6 matching bases. This CDR3 comprises 17 residues. Trimming stripped 0 bases from V and 2 bases from J, with 17 bases between. Germline V gives CDR1 SGHVS, CDR2 FNYEAQ.

The chain recombines TRBV29-1 with TRBJ2-1; possibly TRBD2 for D (6 bases). CDR1 is SQVTM, CDR2 ANQGSEA, per germline. CDR3 length equals 12 residues. CDR3: CSGRLSYNEQFF. The DNA for the CDR3 is TGCAGTGGGAGGCTCTCCTACAATGAGCAGTTCTTC.

This chain uses TRBV28 with TRBJ2-4; tentatively, D is TRBD1 (7 bases). The CDR3 totals 15 residues. The V gene lost 5 bases and the J gene lost 8 bases, with 19 bases spanning the gap. CDR1 is MDHEN, CDR2 SYDVKM, per germline. The CDR3 DNA is TGTGCCAGCAGTGGGGGGACAGACGGTTTGCACATTCAGTACTTC. This encodes CASSGGTDGLHIQYF.

This clone has just a few counts. The V call is TRBV10-3, the J call TRBJ2-7; 10 nucleotides align to TRBD1. Germline values: CDR1 ENHRY, CDR2 SYGVKD. The CDR3 is 14 amino acids. The trim removed 7 bases at V and 3 bases at J, leaving 6 bases unmatched. The CDR3 coding sequence is TGTGCCATCAACAAGGGACAGGGGAACTACGAGCAGTACTTC. Protein sequence: CAINKGQGNYEQYF.

The chain is built from TRBV13 and TRBJ2-5; no clear D. The CDR3 has 13 residues. Germline lookup yields CDR1 PRHDT and CDR2 FYEKMQ (reference sequence). V gave up 2 bases and J gave up 1 base, with 5 bases separating them. CDR3 nucleotides: TGTGCCAGCAGCTTACAGGCCCAAGAGACCCAGTACTTC. Translated: CASSLQAQETQYF.